The 20 T cell receptor beta chains listed next were all sequenced from one sample in a study of cytomegalovirus exposure and HLA in healthy donors. Researchers ran the PCR with 60 Vbeta and 13 Jbeta primers. Clones were read by immunoSEQ multiplex PCR, and TCRdb kept only the in-frame ones, dropping some. The sample has under 200,000 clones; 86% are singletons. The specimen was PBMCs. These receptors originate from a woman between 18 and 29 years old in good health and CMV-seronegative.

This chain links TRBV5-1 with TRBJ1-1, with TRBD1 identical over 7 bases. Trimming took 3 bases from V and 4 from J; bases not matched to a gene: 3. CDR3 size: 13 residues. Germline CDR1 and CDR2: SGHRS and YFSETQ. The CDR3 region is CASSSTGSTEAFF. The CDR3 DNA follows: TGCGCCAGCAGCTCGACAGGGAGCACTGAAGCTTTCTTT.

The rearrangement uses TRBV28 and TRBJ2-1; 8 bases fit TRBD2. The CDR3 is 12 amino acids. J gave up 13 bases and V 4 bases, and 6 bases lay outside the gene matches. Germline CDR1 reads MDHEN; CDR2 reads SYDVKM. The CDR3, as DNA: TGTGCCAGCAGTTCGGGGGGGGCCGAACAGTTCTTC. This codes for CASSSGGAEQFF.

In this sample, this clone turned up once. The J gene is TRBJ2-1, the V gene TRBV30, with 9 nucleotides matching TRBD2. The germline V gene has CDR1 GTSNPN and CDR2 SVGIG (reference sequence). After removal of 1 base from V and 4 bases from J, the junction contained 17 bases not matched to a gene. The length of the CDR3 is 19 residues. The CDR3 DNA is TGTGCCTGGAGTGGGTTGGGGACTAGCAAAAGCGGGGGGTACAATGAGCAGTTCTTC. Translating gives CAWSGLGTSKSGGYNEQFF. Variable domain in full (rest from reference TRBV30 and TRBJ2-1): SQTIHQWPATLVQPVGSPLSLECTVEGTSNPNLYWYRQAAGRGLQLLFYSVGIGQISSEVPQNLSASRPQDRQFILSSKKLLLSDSGFYLCAWSGLGTSKSGGYNEQFFGPGTRLTVL.

The chain couples TRBV27 to TRBJ2-1; no clear D gene. Germline V CDR1 and CDR2: MNHEY, SMNVEV (reference sequence). The CDR3 is 14 amino acids. Trimming removed 8 bases at V and 4 bases at J, with 15 bases between. The CDR3 reads CASGLLGFYNEQFF. The CDR3 DNA sequence: TGTGCCAGCGGGCTCTTGGGCTTTTACAATGAGCAGTTCTTC.

This clone was picked up a small number of times. V is TRBV5-6 and J is TRBJ1-3; a weak D match, TRBD1 (5 bases). The CDR3 covers 14 residues. The V and J ends lost 3 bases and 0 bases respectively, with 7 bases between them. From germline, CDR1 is SGHDT and CDR2 YYEEEE. CDR3 DNA: TGTGCCAGCAGCTGGGGCGACTCTGGAAACACCATATATTTT. This translates into CASSWGDSGNTIYF.

The V gene is TRBV6-1, the J gene TRBJ1-1; no definite D call. Germline values: CDR1 MNHNS, CDR2 SASEGT. This CDR3 spans 14 amino acids. V lost 3 bases and J 1 base, leaving 9 bases between the germline ends. CDR3 amino acids: CASSEGRSNTEAFF. CDR3 nucleotide sequence: TGTGCCAGCAGTGAGGGGAGGTCGAACACTGAAGCTTTCTTT.

The chain joins TRBV7-3 to TRBJ2-5, with a tentative D call TRBD1 (6 bases). V shed 4 bases and J shed 2 bases, with 8 bases lying between them. The CDR3 runs 13 residues. Germline-derived CDR1 and CDR2 are SGHTA and FQGTGA. CDR3 sequence: CASSSGQQETQYF. The DNA of the CDR3 is TGTGCCAGCAGCTCAGGACAGCAAGAGACCCAGTACTTC.

DNA of the CDR3: TGTGCCAGCAGCTTGTACAGTGTCGCTAACTATGGCTACACCTTC. Its protein product is CASSLYSVANYGYTF. The rearrangement uses TRBV5-6 and TRBJ1-2; no definite D call. CDR1 SGHDT and CDR2 YYEEEE come from the germline V gene. The CDR3 sequence is 15 residues long. The V gene lost 1 base and the J gene lost 0 bases, with 10 bases spanning the gap. The full variable domain, its missing parts supplied by reference TRBV5-6 and TRBJ1-2, is DAGVTQSPTHLIKTRGQQVTLRCSPKSGHDTVSWYQQALGQGPQFIFQYYEEEERQRGNFPDRFSGHQFPNYSSELNVNALLLGDSALYLCASSLYSVANYGYTFGSGTRLTVV.

This clone was counted between two and nine times. V and J are TRBV5-4 and TRBJ2-7; 10 bases fit TRBD1. V lost 4 bases to trimming and J lost 5 bases; unmatched junction nucleotides: 3. This CDR3 has 13 residues. Germline V gene data show CDR1 as SGHNT and CDR2 as YYREEE (reference sequence). In DNA, the CDR3 is TGTGCCAGCAGCGGGGACAGGGGCCACGAGCAGTACTTC. Translating it yields CASSGDRGHEQYF.

This rearrangement joins TRBV6-4 to TRBJ1-5; D call uncertain. Germline V gives CDR1 MRHNA, CDR2 SNTAGT. The CDR3 runs to 13 residues. Trimming pared 6 bases from V and 0 bases from J, leaving 6 bases between. The CDR3 loop reads CASSPFSNQPQHF. Here the CDR3 DNA reads TGTGCCAGCAGCCCGTTTAGCAATCAGCCCCAGCATTTT.

The chain has TRBV7-9 and TRBJ2-7; 13 nucleotides match TRBD2. V shed 5 bases and J 3 bases; nucleotides not matched to a gene: 7. CDR3 length: 16 amino acids. Germline assignment: CDR1 SEHNR and CDR2 FQNEAQ (reference sequence). The DNA of the CDR3 is TGTGCCAGCAGCCCTACGGGACTAGCGGGGCTCTACGAGCAGTACTTC. Its protein is CASSPTGLAGLYEQYF.

The V call is TRBV6-4, the J call TRBJ2-3; TRBD2 might be the D (6 bases). Germline-derived CDR1 and CDR2 are MRHNA and SNTAGT. The CDR3 is 15 residues long. The ends were cut back, 2 bases at V and 2 bases at J, with 11 bases in the middle. The chain's CDR3 is CASSDTAGPTDTQYF. In DNA, the CDR3 is TGTGCCAGCAGTGACACGGCGGGACCCACAGATACGCAGTATTTT.

V and J are TRBV5-1 and TRBJ2-7; D remains unclear. Germline V gene data show CDR1 as SGHRS and CDR2 as YFSETQ. CDR3 length equals 15 residues. Trimming stripped 3 bases from V and 4 bases from J, with 17 bases between. The CDR3 DNA reads as TGCGCCAGCAGCTCCCGCAGGTCAATGTCGTACGAGCAGTACTTC. Translated: CASSSRRSMSYEQYF.

The chain employs TRBV5-1 and TRBJ2-1; 9 bases agree with TRBD1. This CDR3 contains 15 residues. Germline CDR1 SGHRS, CDR2 YFSETQ. V lost 3 bases and J lost 6; bases outside the gene matches: 7. The CDR3 nucleotides are TGCGCCAGCAGCTCCGGGACAGGGAGGTCCAATGAGCAGTTCTTC. Protein product: CASSSGTGRSNEQFF.

The chain recombines TRBV19 with TRBJ2-1; no clear D gene. The CDR3 is 14 residues long. CDR1 LNHDA and CDR2 SQIVND come from the germline V gene (reference sequence). Trimming removed 3 bases from V and 9 bases from J, with 15 bases in between. The CDR3: CASSIVSSMREQFF. The CDR3 DNA sequence: TGTGCCAGTAGTATTGTCTCCTCAATGCGTGAGCAGTTCTTC.

The chain combines TRBV29-1 with TRBJ2-5; 7 bases match TRBD2. The V and J ends lost 7 bases and 11 bases, in that order; junction bases with no gene match: 7. The CDR3 is made up of 10 amino acids. Germline V gene sequence: CDR1 SQVTM, CDR2 ANQGSEA. The CDR3 bases are TGCAGCGCCCTGGGGGGGGAGCAGTACTTC. It is translated as CSALGGEQYF.

The rearrangement uses TRBV19 and TRBJ1-1, with no clear D. Germline CDR1 reads LNHDA; CDR2 reads SQIVND (reference sequence). With 9 bases removed from V and 3 bases from J, the gap between germline ends came to 8 bases. The CDR3 is 11 amino acids. The CDR3 loop reads CASRFDTEAFF. For the CDR3, the DNA is TGTGCCAGCCGTTTCGACACTGAAGCTTTCTTT.

This clone was seen only a few times. This chain uses TRBV6-1 with TRBJ2-2, with D tentatively TRBD2 (5 bases). Germline CDR1 and CDR2: MNHNS and SASEGT. Trimming pared 5 bases from V and 3 bases from J, leaving 13 bases between. The CDR3 runs 15 residues. Here the CDR3 reads CASSKWELDTGELFF. The CDR3 DNA is TGTGCCAGCAGTAAGTGGGAGTTGGACACCGGGGAGCTGTTTTTT.

The table lists this clone with a few counts. The chain employs TRBV27 and TRBJ2-2; 9 nucleotides align to TRBD1. There are 17 residues in the CDR3. Germline loops: CDR1 MNHEY, CDR2 SMNVEV (reference sequence). Germline trimming cut 5 bases from V and 3 bases from J; bases unmatched to any gene: 10. The CDR3 DNA reads as TGTGCCAGCAGTGCTGGGGGACAGGGAAGGTACACCGGGGAGCTGTTTTTT. Protein product: CASSAGGQGRYTGELFF.

This clone has only one observation. The chain has TRBV2 and TRBJ2-7; D is perhaps TRBD1 (6 bases). This CDR3 contains 13 residues. V was cut by 5 bases and J by 3 bases, with 11 bases left in between. CDR1 is SNHLY, CDR2 FYNNEI, per germline. CDR3 nucleotide sequence: TGTGCCAGCAGTCAGGACAGTAACTACGAGCAGTACTTC. It translates to CASSQDSNYEQYF.